The rows below give T cell receptor beta chains drawn from one sample of a study of blood T cell repertoires in COVID-19. Assay used: immunoSEQ multiplex PCR; TCRdb lists only in-frame clones, some missing. The data contain a few hundred thousand clones, around 84% of them singletons. The source material was peripheral blood. The receptors shown here come from a man aged 35-49 years who had recovered from COVID-19. Both conserved end residues are part of each CDR3. A D gene is named only where the DNA matches it firmly. Clone size is given for some rows only: seen once, a few or many times, or a class if the clone is expanded.

clone_size	v_call	d_call	j_call	cdr3_aa	cdr3_nt
NA	TRBV29-1	TRBD1	TRBJ1-1	CSVEKTGGSFF	TGCAGCGTTGAAAAGACAGGGGGATCTTTCTTT
NA	TRBV6-5	TRBD1	TRBJ1-2	CASSVDRDDGYTF	TGTGCCAGCAGCGTCGACAGGGATGATGGCTACACCTTC
once	TRBV11-2	NA	TRBJ1-5	CASSLWGGNQPQHF	TGTGCCAGCAGCTTATGGGGCGGCAATCAGCCCCAGCATTTT
NA	TRBV25-1	TRBD2	TRBJ2-7	CASSEYSGITEQYF	TGTGCCAGCAGTGAATATAGCGGGATTACCGAGCAGTACTTC
NA	TRBV19	NA	TRBJ1-5	CASSVGGDNQPQHF	TGTGCCAGTAGTGTCGGCGGCGACAATCAGCCCCAGCATTTT
NA	TRBV9	TRBD2	TRBJ2-7	CASSVDQAGEAYEQYF	TGTGCCAGCAGCGTGGACCAAGCGGGGGAGGCCTACGAGCAGTACTTC
NA	TRBV5-4	TRBD1	TRBJ1-2	CASSSGQLDYGYTF	TGTGCCAGCAGCTCGGGACAGTTAGACTATGGCTACACCTTC
NA	TRBV7-9	TRBD2	TRBJ2-2	CASSLPGLLSTGELFF	TGTGCCAGCAGCTTACCGGGACTACTTTCCACCGGGGAGCTGTTTTTT
NA	TRBV7-2	TRBD2	TRBJ2-5	CASRPGPGLAGGGLETQYF	TGTGCCAGCCGCCCCGGACCGGGACTAGCGGGAGGGGGCTTGGAGACCCAGTACTTC
NA	TRBV7-2	NA	TRBJ2-5	CASSSFRAPETQYF	TGTGCCAGCAGCTCGTTCAGGGCCCCCGAGACCCAGTACTTC